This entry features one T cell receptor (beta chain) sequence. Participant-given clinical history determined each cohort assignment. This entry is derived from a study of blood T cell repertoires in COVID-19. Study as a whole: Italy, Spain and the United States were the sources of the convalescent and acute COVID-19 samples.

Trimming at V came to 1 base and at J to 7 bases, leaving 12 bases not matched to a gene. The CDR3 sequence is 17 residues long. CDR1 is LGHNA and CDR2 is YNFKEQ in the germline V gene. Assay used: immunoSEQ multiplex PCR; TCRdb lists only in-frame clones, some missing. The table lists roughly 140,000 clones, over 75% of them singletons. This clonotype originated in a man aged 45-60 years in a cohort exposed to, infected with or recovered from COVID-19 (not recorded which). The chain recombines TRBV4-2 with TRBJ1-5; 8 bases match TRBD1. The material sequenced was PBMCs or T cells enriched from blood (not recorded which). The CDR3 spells CASSQGSGDRGGQPQHF. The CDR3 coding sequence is TGTGCCAGCAGCCAAGGGTCCGGAGACAGGGGCGGGCAGCCCCAGCATTTT.